Listed here are 30 T cell receptor beta chains from one sample, sequenced in a study of blood T cell repertoires in COVID-19. Some clones are missing from TCRdb's copy, which holds only in-frame ones; the method was immunoSEQ multiplex PCR. The table shows about 240,000 clones, with approximately 86% occurring only once. The specimen was peripheral blood. The receptors were gathered from a man in his 60s who had recovered from COVID-19.

The chain is built from TRBV20-1 and TRBJ1-1, with D perhaps matching TRBD1 (5 bases). The V gene's germline CDR1 is DFQATT and CDR2 SNEGSKA (reference sequence). Trimming pared 3 bases from V and 4 bases from J, leaving 9 bases between. The CDR3 totals 12 residues. The CDR3 nucleotides read TGCAGTGCTAGTGGGGCGGGCACTGAAGCTTTCTTT. Translated: CSASGAGTEAFF.

V usage is TRBV7-2 and J usage is TRBJ2-5, with a tentative D call TRBD2 (5 bases). The V end was cut by 4 bases, the J end by 3 bases, with 9 bases between. CDR1 is SGHTA, CDR2 FQGNSA, per germline. The CDR3 is made up of 13 amino acids. CDR3 bases: TGTGCCAGCAGCTCTGGGAGAGAAGAGACCCAGTACTTC. It specifies CASSSGREETQYF.

The V gene is TRBV3-1 (or the pseudogene TRBV3-2), the J gene TRBJ1-3; TRBD1 agrees at 8 bases. The CDR3 contains 15 residues. V was pared by 4 bases and J by 7 bases, with 9 bases of the junction left unmatched. Looked up from germline, CDR1 is LGHDT and CDR2 is YNNKEL (reference sequence). In DNA, the CDR3 is TGTGCCAGCAGCCCGCGGACAGGGTGGTGGAACACCATATATTTT. This gives the protein CASSPRTGWWNTIYF.

The rearrangement uses TRBV6-5 and TRBJ1-2; perhaps TRBD1 as D (5 bases). This CDR3 has 12 residues. The V end lost 4 bases, the J end lost 5 bases, and 8 bases lay between the germline ends. Germline V gene sequence: CDR1 MNHEY, CDR2 SVGAGI. The DNA of the CDR3 is TGTGCCAGCAGTTCTGACAGATATGGCTACACCTTC. Its protein product is CASSSDRYGYTF.

The chain carries TRBV2 and TRBJ2-1; 13 positions match TRBD2. Germline V gene sequence: CDR1 SNHLY, CDR2 FYNNEI. This CDR3 is built from 18 residues. The ends lost 6 bases at V and 0 bases at J; junction bases unmatched: 8. CDR3 protein: CASRGSTSGGYSYNEQFF. The CDR3, as DNA: TGTGCCAGCAGGGGATCGACTAGCGGGGGGTACTCCTACAATGAGCAGTTCTTC.

With respect to this clone: Within the sample, other DNA sequences also encode this same CDR3. The chain joins TRBV5-1 to TRBJ1-1; possible D gene TRBD1, 5 bases. The CDR3 length is 14 residues. V was cut by 2 bases and J by 5 bases, with 13 bases left in between. Germline-derived CDR1 and CDR2 are SGHRS and YFSETQ. CDR3 amino acids: CASSFDRAGTEAFF. DNA for the CDR3: TGCGCCAGCAGCTTTGACAGAGCAGGGACTGAAGCTTTCTTT. The full variable domain, in which reference TRBV5-1 and TRBJ1-1 provide the parts outside the CDR3, is KAGVTQTPRYLIKTRGQQVTLSCSPISGHRSVSWYQQTPGQGLQFLFEYFSETQRNKGNFPGRFSGRQFSNSRSEMNVSTLELGDSALYLCASSFDRAGTEAFFGQGTRLTVV.

This clone was seen a single time. This chain links TRBV5-4 with TRBJ2-2, with TRBD2 matching 8 bases. This CDR3 spans 15 amino acids. Germline V CDR1 and CDR2: SGHNT, YYREEE (reference sequence). V was pared by 7 bases and J by 8 bases, with 13 bases of the junction left unmatched. CDR3 sequence reads: CASRPAGGAPGELFF. The CDR3 DNA reads as TGTGCCAGCCGTCCCGCGGGGGGCGCCCCAGGGGAGCTGTTTTTT.

The chain carries TRBV6-2 or TRBV6-3 and TRBJ1-5, with 10 bases fitting TRBD1. CDR3 length equals 16 residues. J gave up 8 bases and V 0 bases, and 7 bases lay outside the gene matches. Germline V lookup: CDR1 MNHEY, CDR2 SVGEGT. The CDR3 here is CASSYSDRGRIEPQHF. CDR3 in DNA: TGTGCCAGCAGTTACTCCGACAGGGGGCGGATTGAGCCCCAGCATTTT.

This clone was recorded a few times. The chain is built from TRBV15 and TRBJ2-2, with TRBD1 as a possible D gene (5 bases). CDR1 is LNHNV, CDR2 YYDKDF, per germline (reference sequence). The V end lost 7 bases, the J end lost 2 bases, and 11 bases lay between the germline ends. This CDR3 has 14 amino acids. In DNA form, the CDR3 reads TGTGCCACCAAAGACAGCCTAAACACCGGGGAGCTGTTTTTT. This translates into CATKDSLNTGELFF. The full variable domain, in which reference TRBV15 and TRBJ2-2 provide the parts outside the CDR3, is DAMVIQNPRYQVTQFGKPVTLSCSQTLNHNVMYWYQQKSSQAPKLLFHYYDKDFNNEADTPDNFQSRRPNTSFCFLDIRSPGLGDTAMYLCATKDSLNTGELFFGEGSRLTVL.

The chain has TRBV2 and TRBJ1-5; a possible D gene is TRBD1 (5 bases). The CDR3 has 17 residues. Germline V gene data show CDR1 as SNHLY and CDR2 as FYNNEI. V lost 6 bases and J 0 bases, leaving 18 bases between the germline ends. CDR3 DNA sequence: TGTGCCAGCAGGGCGGGACCCAGGTTCCTTAGCAATCAGCCCCAGCATTTT. This encodes CASRAGPRFLSNQPQHF.

The V call is TRBV2, the J call TRBJ1-1; 10 nucleotides align to TRBD1. Germline V gives CDR1 SNHLY, CDR2 FYNNEI. The CDR3 runs 18 residues. Trimming at V came to 6 bases and at J to 3 bases, leaving 16 bases not matched to a gene. The CDR3 bases are TGTGCCAGCAGCGTACCCCTCCCCCGGGACAGGGGCGACACTGAAGCTTTCTTT. It codes for CASSVPLPRDRGDTEAFF.

J is TRBJ1-5 and V is TRBV12-5; D perhaps matches TRBD1 (6 bases). This CDR3 region has 16 residues. Deletions cut 3 bases from V and 0 bases from J, with 12 bases between. Germline lookup yields CDR1 LGHNT and CDR2 FRNRAP. CDR3 DNA sequence: TGTGCTAGTGGTTTACCAGGGGACCTTAGCAATCAGCCCCAGCATTTT. Translation gives CASGLPGDLSNQPQHF.

About this clone itself: The sample contains more than one DNA sequence encoding this CDR3. The chain combines TRBV20-1 with TRBJ2-7, with D perhaps matching TRBD1 (5 bases). V was clipped by 3 bases and J by 4 bases, with 7 bases between them. This CDR3 comprises 11 residues. Germline assignment: CDR1 DFQATT and CDR2 SNEGSKA (reference sequence). The CDR3 DNA reads TGCAGTGCTAGGGCAGGGTACGAGCAGTACTTC. Translation: CSARAGYEQYF.

This chain joins TRBV6-5 and TRBJ2-4; no firm D call. This CDR3 has 15 amino acids. CDR1 and CDR2 from the germline V gene are MNHEY and SVGAGI. Trimming pared 8 bases from V and 5 bases from J, leaving 19 bases between. DNA of the CDR3: TGTGCCAGCTCTGCGGTAGGATCCGGAGAAAACATTCAGTACTTC. This codes for CASSAVGSGENIQYF.

This chain links TRBV5-4 with TRBJ1-5; D remains ambiguous. V was cut by 4 bases and J by 2 bases, with 16 bases left in between. The germline gives CDR1 SGHNT, CDR2 YYREEE (reference sequence). The CDR3 consists of 16 residues. The CDR3 loop is CASSRIPGSGNQPQHF. The CDR3 DNA sequence: TGTGCCAGCAGCCGAATACCGGGGTCTGGCAATCAGCCCCAGCATTTT.

The chain is built from TRBV30 and TRBJ1-6; the match to TRBD1 covers 9 bases. V lost 4 bases and J lost 5; bases outside the gene matches: 6. The CDR3 consists of 15 residues. Germline CDR1 and CDR2: GTSNPN and SVGIG (reference sequence). This CDR3 is CAWTRDRVDNSPLHF. The CDR3 DNA reads TGTGCCTGGACAAGGGACAGGGTGGATAATTCACCCCTCCACTTT.

The chain uses TRBV19 and TRBJ2-3, with TRBD1 matching over 9 bases. CDR1 is LNHDA and CDR2 is SQIVND in the germline V gene (reference sequence). The J segment lost 4 bases and the V segment lost 6 bases, leaving 2 bases of the junction unmatched. CDR3 length equals 13 residues. The CDR3 DNA reads TGTGCCAGTAGCGGACAGGGGTCAGATACGCAGTATTTT. Amino acid sequence: CASSGQGSDTQYF.

The chain combines TRBV5-4 with TRBJ2-1, with 10 bases that match TRBD2. Germline V CDR1 and CDR2: SGHNT, YYREEE (reference sequence). This CDR3 comprises 16 residues. Trimming removed 4 bases from V and 9 bases from J; junction bases left unmatched: 13. CDR3 DNA: TGTGCCAGCAGCGGCGGACTAGCGGCCTCCCGGTCTGAGCAGTTCTTC. Translating gives CASSGGLAASRSEQFF. Full variable domain (missing parts from reference TRBV5-4 and TRBJ2-1): ETGVTQSPTHLIKTRGQQVTLRCSSQSGHNTVSWYQQALGQGPQFIFQYYREEENGRGNFPPRFSGLQFPNYSSELNVNALELDDSALYLCASSGGLAASRSEQFFGPGTRLTVL.

V is TRBV5-1 and J is TRBJ2-7; a weak D match, TRBD2 (6 bases). This CDR3 has 16 amino acids. The V end lost 0 bases, the J end lost 1 base, and 14 bases lay between the germline ends. CDR1 is SGHRS and CDR2 is YFSETQ in the germline V gene. This chain's CDR3 is CASSLAVAAGSYEQYF. For the CDR3, the DNA is TGCGCCAGCAGCTTGGCCGTAGCGGCTGGATCCTACGAGCAGTACTTC.

V is TRBV6-1 and J is TRBJ2-6; TRBD2 aligns across 7 bases. The CDR3 extends over 15 amino acids. In germline, CDR1 is MNHNS, CDR2 SASEGT. V dropped 3 bases and J dropped 2; count of bases not matched to a gene: 1. As DNA, the CDR3 is TGTGCCAGCAGTGAGGGAGGGACTGGGGCCAACGTCCTGACTTTC. Amino acids: CASSEGGTGANVLTF.

The CDR3 DNA sequence: TGCGCCAGCAGCCAAGTTCCGGGGGGTCCTAATGAAAAACTGTTTTTT. Its translation: CASSQVPGGPNEKLFF. The chain carries TRBV4-1 and TRBJ1-4, with D possibly TRBD1 on 5 matching bases. The CDR3 consists of 16 residues. Germline CDR1 is MGHRA and CDR2 is YSYEKL. V was cut by 1 base and J by 3 bases, with 12 bases left in between.

This chain joins TRBV28 and TRBJ2-5, with TRBD1 identical over 10 bases. Per the germline V gene, CDR1 is MDHEN and CDR2 is SYDVKM. Germline trimming cut 3 bases from V and 4 bases from J; bases unmatched to any gene: 5. This CDR3 has 15 residues. CDR3 DNA sequence: TGTGCCAGCAGTTTGAGGGGACAGGGGAGAGAGACCCAGTACTTC. This encodes CASSLRGQGRETQYF.

This clone was counted once. The chain joins TRBV18 to TRBJ1-5, with D hard to call. The length of the CDR3 is 15 residues. Germline assignment: CDR1 KGHSH and CDR2 LQKENI. The V and J ends lost 2 bases and 6 bases respectively, with 14 bases between them. CDR3 loop: CASSPEAGFGQPQHF. CDR3 in DNA: TGTGCCAGCTCACCAGAGGCGGGGTTCGGTCAGCCCCAGCATTTT.

The chain combines TRBV5-4 with TRBJ1-2; D is unclear. V lost 5 bases, J lost 12 bases, and 17 bases lay in between. CDR1 is SGHNT, CDR2 YYREEE, per germline (reference sequence). CDR3 length: 12 residues. The chain's CDR3 is CASRVPGAFHTF. The CDR3 nucleotides are TGTGCCAGCAGAGTCCCGGGAGCTTTTCACACCTTC. Full variable domain (rest looked up from reference TRBV5-4 and TRBJ1-2): ETGVTQSPTHLIKTRGQQVTLRCSSQSGHNTVSWYQQALGQGPQFIFQYYREEENGRGNFPPRFSGLQFPNYSSELNVNALELDDSALYLCASRVPGAFHTFGSGTRLTVV.

The chain couples TRBV3-1 (or the pseudogene TRBV3-2) to TRBJ2-7; 8 bases match TRBD2. Germline assignment: CDR1 LGHDT and CDR2 YNNKEL (reference sequence). Unmatched junction bases numbered 4, after V lost 4 bases and J lost 2 bases. This CDR3 contains 14 residues. CDR3 bases: TGTGCCAGCAGCCCCACGGGGGGGGCCTACGAGCAGTACTTC. Protein product: CASSPTGGAYEQYF.

This sequence joins TRBV3-1 (or the pseudogene TRBV3-2) and TRBJ1-4, with a tentative D call TRBD1 (6 bases). Germline CDR1 is LGHDT and CDR2 is YNNKEL (reference sequence). The V and J ends lost 2 bases and 7 bases respectively, with 14 bases between them. The CDR3 is made up of 15 amino acids. CDR3 DNA sequence: TGTGCCAGCAGCCAATTTAACAGGGTGCGTGAAAAACTGTTTTTT. It encodes CASSQFNRVREKLFF.

This clone is a singleton in its sample. V usage is TRBV19 and J usage is TRBJ1-1; TRBD1 agrees at 9 bases. The CDR3 consists of 15 residues. Germline CDR1 reads LNHDA; CDR2 reads SQIVND (reference sequence). Unmatched junction bases numbered 9, after V lost 6 bases and J lost 4 bases. In nucleotides, the CDR3 is TGTGCCAGTAGATCCGGGACAGGGAGGTCCACTGAAGCTTTCTTT. It specifies CASRSGTGRSTEAFF.

The J gene is TRBJ2-3, the V gene TRBV7-9; TRBD1 agrees at 8 bases. Germline trimming cut 4 bases from V and 8 bases from J; bases unmatched to any gene: 8. Per germline, CDR1 SEHNR and CDR2 FQNEAQ (reference sequence). CDR3 length: 14 residues. CDR3 coding DNA: TGTGCCAGCAGCTCGGACAGGGAGGCAGTTACGCAGTATTTT. It encodes CASSSDREAVTQYF.

The V call is TRBV24-1, the J call TRBJ2-3, with 9 bases identical to TRBD1. The germline CDR1 and CDR2 sequences are KGHDR and SFDVKD. Trimming took 0 bases from V and 6 from J; bases not matched to a gene: 9. The CDR3 is 17 amino acids. The chain's CDR3 is CATSDLTLGQGYDTQYF. The CDR3 bases are TGTGCCACCAGTGATTTGACCCTTGGACAGGGGTATGATACGCAGTATTTT.

This sequence joins TRBV24-1 and TRBJ2-1; 8 bases fit TRBD2. The CDR3 has 15 residues. Per the germline V gene, CDR1 is KGHDR and CDR2 is SFDVKD. The ends lost 5 bases at V and 9 bases at J; junction bases unmatched: 11. CDR3 bases: TGTGCCACCAGTGTCCAGCGGGGGCACACGGGTGAGCAGTTCTTC. This sequence encodes CATSVQRGHTGEQFF.